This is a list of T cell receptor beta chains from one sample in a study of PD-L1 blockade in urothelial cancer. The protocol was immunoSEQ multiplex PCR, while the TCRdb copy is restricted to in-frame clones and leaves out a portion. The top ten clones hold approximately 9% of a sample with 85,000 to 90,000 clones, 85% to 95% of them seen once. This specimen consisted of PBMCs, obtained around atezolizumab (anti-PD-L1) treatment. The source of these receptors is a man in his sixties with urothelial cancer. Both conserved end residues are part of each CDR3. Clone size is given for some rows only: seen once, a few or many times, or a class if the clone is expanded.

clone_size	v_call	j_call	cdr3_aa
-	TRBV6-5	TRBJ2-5	CASSLQLQETQYF
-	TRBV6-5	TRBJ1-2	CASSLRQGGNGYTF
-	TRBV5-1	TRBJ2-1	CASSQFMGPGLEEQFF
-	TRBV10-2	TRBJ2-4	CASSEYGLAKNIQYF
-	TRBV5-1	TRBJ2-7	CASSLASGGSWDEQYF
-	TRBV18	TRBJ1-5	CASSLTGTDQPQHF
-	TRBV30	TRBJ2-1	CAWDKEGRVNEQFF
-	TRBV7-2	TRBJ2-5	CASSLTSGATKETQYF
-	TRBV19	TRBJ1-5	CASSTGTDNNQPQHF
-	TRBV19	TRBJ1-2	CASSMSGIGNYGYTF
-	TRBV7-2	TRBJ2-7	CASSGPGLAGGRYEQYF
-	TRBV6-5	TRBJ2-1	CASTQAGGRHEQFF
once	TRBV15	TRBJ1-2	CATSRDSGYGYTF
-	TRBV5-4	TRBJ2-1	CASSWKTSNEQFF
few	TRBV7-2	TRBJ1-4	CASSFGQREKLFF
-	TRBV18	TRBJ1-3	CASSKGQGASGNTIYF
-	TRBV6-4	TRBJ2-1	CASKSDYNEQFF
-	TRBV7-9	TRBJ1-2	CASSEKSGTTSNYGYTF
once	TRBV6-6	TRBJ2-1	CASSPSRVPAGEQFF
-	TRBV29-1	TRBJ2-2	CSVRLRGELFF
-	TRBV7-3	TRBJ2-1	CASSLTGTSGDNEQFF
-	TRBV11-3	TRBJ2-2	CASSLRTSGTGELFF
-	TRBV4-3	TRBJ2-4	CASSQDTGTNIQYF
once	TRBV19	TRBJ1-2	CASSPPGRTANYGYTF
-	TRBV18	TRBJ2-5	CASSLTSGQQETQYF
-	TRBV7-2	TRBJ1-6	CASSLSQGSGSYNSPLHF
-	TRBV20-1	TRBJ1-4	CSASATGKLFF
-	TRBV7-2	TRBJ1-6	CASSKQGAQNSPLHF
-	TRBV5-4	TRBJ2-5	CASSSVPGQGRGQETQYF
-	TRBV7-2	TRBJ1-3	CASSPQGLSGNTIYF
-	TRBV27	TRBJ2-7	CASGTPRGPSYEQYF